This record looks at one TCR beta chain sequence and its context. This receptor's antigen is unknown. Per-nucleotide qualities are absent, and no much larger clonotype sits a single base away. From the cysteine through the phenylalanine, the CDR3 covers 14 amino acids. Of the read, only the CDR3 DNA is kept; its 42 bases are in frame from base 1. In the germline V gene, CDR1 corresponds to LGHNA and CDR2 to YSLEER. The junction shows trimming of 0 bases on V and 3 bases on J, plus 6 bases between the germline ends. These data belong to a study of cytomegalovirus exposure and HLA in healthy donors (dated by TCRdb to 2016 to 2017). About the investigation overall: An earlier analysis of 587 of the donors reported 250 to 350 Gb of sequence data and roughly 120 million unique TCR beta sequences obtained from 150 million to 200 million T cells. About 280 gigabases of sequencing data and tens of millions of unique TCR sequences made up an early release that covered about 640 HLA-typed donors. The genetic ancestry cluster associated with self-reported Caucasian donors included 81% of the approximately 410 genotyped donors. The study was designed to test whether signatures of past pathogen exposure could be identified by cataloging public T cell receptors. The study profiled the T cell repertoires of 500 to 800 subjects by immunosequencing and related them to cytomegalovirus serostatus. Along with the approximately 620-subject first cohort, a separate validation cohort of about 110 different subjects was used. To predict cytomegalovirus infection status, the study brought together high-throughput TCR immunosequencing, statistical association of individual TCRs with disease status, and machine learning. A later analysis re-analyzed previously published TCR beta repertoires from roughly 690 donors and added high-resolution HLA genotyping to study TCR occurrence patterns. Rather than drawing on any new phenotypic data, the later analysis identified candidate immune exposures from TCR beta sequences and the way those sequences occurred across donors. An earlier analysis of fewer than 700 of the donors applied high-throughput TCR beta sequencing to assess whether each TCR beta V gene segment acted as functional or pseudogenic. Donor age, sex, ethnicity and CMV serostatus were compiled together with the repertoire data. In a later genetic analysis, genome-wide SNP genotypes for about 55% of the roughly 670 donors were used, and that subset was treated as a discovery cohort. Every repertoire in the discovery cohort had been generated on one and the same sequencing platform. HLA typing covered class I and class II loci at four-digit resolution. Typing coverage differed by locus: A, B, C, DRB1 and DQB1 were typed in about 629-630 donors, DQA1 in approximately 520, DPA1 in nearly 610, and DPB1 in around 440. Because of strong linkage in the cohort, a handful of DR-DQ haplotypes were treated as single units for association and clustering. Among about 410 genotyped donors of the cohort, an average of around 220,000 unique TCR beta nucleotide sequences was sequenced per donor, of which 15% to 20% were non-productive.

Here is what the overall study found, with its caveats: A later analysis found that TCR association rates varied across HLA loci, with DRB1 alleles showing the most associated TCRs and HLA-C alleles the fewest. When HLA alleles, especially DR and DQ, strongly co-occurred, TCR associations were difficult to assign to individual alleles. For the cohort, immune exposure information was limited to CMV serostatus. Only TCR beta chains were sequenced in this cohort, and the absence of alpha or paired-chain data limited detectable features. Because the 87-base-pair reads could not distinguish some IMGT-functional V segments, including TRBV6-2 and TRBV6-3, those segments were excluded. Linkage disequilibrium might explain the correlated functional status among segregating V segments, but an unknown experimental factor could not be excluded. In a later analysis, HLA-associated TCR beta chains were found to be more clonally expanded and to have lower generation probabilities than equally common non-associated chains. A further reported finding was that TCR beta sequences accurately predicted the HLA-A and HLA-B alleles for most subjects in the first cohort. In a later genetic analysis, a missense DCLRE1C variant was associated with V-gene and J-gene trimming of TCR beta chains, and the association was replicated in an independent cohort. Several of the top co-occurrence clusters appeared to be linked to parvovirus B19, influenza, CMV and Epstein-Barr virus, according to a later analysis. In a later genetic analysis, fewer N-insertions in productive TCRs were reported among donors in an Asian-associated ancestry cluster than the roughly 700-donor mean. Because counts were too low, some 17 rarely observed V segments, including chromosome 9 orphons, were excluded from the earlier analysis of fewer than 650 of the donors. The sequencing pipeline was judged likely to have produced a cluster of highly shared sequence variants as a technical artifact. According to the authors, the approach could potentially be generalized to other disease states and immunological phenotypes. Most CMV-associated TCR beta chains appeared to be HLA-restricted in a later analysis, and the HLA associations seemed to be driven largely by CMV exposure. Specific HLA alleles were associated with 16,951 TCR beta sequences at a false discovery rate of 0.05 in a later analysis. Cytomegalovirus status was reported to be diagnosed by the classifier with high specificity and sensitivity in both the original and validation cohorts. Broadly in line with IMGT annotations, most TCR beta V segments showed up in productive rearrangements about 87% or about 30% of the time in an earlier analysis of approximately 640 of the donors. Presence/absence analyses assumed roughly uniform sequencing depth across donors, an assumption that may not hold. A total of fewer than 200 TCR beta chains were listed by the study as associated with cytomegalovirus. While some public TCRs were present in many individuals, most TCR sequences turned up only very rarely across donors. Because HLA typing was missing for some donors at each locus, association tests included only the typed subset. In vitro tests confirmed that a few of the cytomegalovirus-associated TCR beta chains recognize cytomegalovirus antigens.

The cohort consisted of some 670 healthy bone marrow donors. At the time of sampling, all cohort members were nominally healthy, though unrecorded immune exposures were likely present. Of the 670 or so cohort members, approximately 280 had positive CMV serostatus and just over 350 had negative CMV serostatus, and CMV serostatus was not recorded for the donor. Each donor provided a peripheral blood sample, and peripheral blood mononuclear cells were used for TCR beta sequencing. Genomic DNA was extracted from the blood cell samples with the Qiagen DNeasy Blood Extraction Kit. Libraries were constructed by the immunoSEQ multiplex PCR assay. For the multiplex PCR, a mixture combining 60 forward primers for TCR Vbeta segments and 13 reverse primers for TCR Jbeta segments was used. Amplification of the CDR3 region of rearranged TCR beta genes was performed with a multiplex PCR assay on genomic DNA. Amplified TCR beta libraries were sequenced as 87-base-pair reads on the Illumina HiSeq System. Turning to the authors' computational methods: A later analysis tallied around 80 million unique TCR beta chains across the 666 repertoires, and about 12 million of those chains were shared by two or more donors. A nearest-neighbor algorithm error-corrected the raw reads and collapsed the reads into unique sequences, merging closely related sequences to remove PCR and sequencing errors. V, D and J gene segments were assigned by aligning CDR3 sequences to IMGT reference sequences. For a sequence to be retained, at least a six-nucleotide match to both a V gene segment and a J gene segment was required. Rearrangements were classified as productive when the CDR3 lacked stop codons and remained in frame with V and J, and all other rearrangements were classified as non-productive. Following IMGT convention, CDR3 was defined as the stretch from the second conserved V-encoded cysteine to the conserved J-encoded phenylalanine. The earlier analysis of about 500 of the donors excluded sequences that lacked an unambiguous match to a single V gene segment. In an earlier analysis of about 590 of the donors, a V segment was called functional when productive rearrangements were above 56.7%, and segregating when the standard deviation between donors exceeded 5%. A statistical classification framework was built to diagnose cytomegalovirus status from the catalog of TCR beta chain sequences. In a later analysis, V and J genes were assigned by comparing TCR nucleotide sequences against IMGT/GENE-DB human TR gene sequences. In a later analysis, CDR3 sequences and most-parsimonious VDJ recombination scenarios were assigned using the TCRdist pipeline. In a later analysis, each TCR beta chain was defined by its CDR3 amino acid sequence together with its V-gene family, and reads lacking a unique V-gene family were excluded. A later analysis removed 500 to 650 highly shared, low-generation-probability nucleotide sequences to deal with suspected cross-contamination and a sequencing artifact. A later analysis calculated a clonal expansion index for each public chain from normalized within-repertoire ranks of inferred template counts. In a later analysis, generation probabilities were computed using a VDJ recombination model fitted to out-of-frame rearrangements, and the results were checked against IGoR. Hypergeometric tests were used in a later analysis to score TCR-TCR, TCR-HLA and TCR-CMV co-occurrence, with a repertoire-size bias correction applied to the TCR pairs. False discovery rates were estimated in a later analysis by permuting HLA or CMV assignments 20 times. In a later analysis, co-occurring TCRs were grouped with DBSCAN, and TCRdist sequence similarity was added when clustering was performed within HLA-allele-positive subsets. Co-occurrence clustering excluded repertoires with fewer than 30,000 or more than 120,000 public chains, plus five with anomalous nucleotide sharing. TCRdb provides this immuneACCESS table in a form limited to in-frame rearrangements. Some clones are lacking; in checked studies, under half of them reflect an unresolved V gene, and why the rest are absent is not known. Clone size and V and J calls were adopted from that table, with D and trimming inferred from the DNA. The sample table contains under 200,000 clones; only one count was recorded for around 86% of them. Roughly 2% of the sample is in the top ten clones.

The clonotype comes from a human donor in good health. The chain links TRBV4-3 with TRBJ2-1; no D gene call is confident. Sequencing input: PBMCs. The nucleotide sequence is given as TGCGCCAGCAGCCAAGACCCCCTCTACAATGAGCAGTTCTTC. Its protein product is CASSQDPLYNEQFF.